Listed below are T cell receptor beta chains from one sample, sequenced in a study of OX40 agonist ivuxolimab in advanced cancers. Some clones are missing from TCRdb's copy, which holds only in-frame ones; the method was immunoSEQ multiplex PCR. The sample lists 90,000 to 150,000 clones, around 91% seen once, with approximately 0.51% in the top ten. The sample was CD4+ or CD8+ T cells sorted from blood, taken in a trial of the OX40 agonist ivuxolimab. The origin of the receptors is an adult with an advanced solid tumor such as melanoma, head and neck, liver or kidney cancer. Both conserved end residues are part of each CDR3.

j_gene: TRBJ2-2; v_gene: TRBV30; CDR3aa: CAWKQDSNTGELFF
j_gene: TRBJ2-1; v_gene: TRBV7-6; CDR3aa: CASSPLWGAGGLEQFF
j_gene: TRBJ1-4; v_gene: TRBV2; CDR3aa: CASGRREKLFF
j_gene: TRBJ2-1; v_gene: TRBV6-6; CDR3aa: CASSYAPGQGRNEQFF
j_gene: TRBJ1-2; v_gene: TRBV4-2; CDR3aa: CASSLAGPSYGYTF
j_gene: TRBJ2-3; v_gene: TRBV5-1; CDR3aa: CASSDSGGITDTQYF
j_gene: TRBJ2-3; v_gene: TRBV28; CDR3aa: CASRTGTSHTDTQYF
j_gene: TRBJ2-3; v_gene: TRBV7-2; CDR3aa: CASSSPPDTQYF
j_gene: TRBJ1-4; v_gene: TRBV19; CDR3aa: CASSHRGSNEKLFF
j_gene: TRBJ1-5; v_gene: TRBV7-8; CDR3aa: CASSQGTGGSNQPQHF
j_gene: TRBJ1-5; v_gene: TRBV2; CDR3aa: CASSEEGGIQPQHF